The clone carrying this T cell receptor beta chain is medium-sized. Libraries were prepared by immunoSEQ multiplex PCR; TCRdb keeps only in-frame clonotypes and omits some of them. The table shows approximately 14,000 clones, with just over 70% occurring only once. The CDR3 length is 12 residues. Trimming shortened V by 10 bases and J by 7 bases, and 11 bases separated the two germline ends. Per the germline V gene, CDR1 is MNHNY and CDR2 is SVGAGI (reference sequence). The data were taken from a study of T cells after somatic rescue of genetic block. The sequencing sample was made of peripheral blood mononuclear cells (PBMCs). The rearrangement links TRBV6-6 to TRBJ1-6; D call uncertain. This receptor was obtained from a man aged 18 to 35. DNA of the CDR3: TGTGCCACCCGCGGGGTAAATTCACCCCTCCACTTT. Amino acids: CATRGVNSPLHF.